The 15 T cell receptor beta chains given below trace back to one sample, sequenced in a study of technical replicates of blood from several donors. TCRdb keeps only in-frame clones here, not all; method: immunoSEQ multiplex PCR. This table has around 80,000 clones, nearly 98% appearing once. The sample was T cells isolated from PBMCs. All receptors derive from a human donor in good health.

The chain couples TRBV5-1 to TRBJ1-2, with a possible D match to TRBD1 (6 bases). Germline V gene data show CDR1 as SGHRS and CDR2 as YFSETQ. CDR3 length: 13 amino acids. V lost 3 bases and J lost 7, with 13 bases in between. As DNA, the CDR3 is TGCGCCAGCAGCTCGGCAGGGGAAGGTGGCTACACCTTC. Translation: CASSSAGEGGYTF.

This clone is a singleton in its sample. J is TRBJ1-4 and V is TRBV5-6, with D maybe TRBD1 (5 bases). The germline V and J ends were trimmed by 3 bases and 6 bases, with 18 bases remaining between them. Germline V gene sequence: CDR1 SGHDT, CDR2 YYEEEE. The length of the CDR3 is 16 residues. CDR3 protein: CASSWGGRGDDEKLFF. The DNA for the CDR3 is TGTGCCAGCAGCTGGGGGGGACGTGGGGATGATGAAAAACTGTTTTTT.

This rearrangement joins TRBV27 to TRBJ2-5, with 10 bases lining up with TRBD2. Unmatched junction bases numbered 5, after V lost 6 bases and J lost 1 base. Germline-derived CDR1 and CDR2 are MNHEY and SMNVEV (reference sequence). This CDR3 has 15 residues. CDR3 loop: CASRFGLAVQETQYF. The CDR3 DNA reads as TGTGCCAGCAGATTCGGACTAGCGGTCCAAGAGACCCAGTACTTC.

The chain couples TRBV28 to TRBJ1-2; D remains unclear. V was shortened by 2 bases and J by 8 bases, with 6 bases between the two germline ends. The CDR3 runs 11 residues. CDR1 is MDHEN and CDR2 is SYDVKM in the germline V gene. The CDR3, as DNA: TGTGCCAGCAGTTTAGAGCAAGGCTACACCTTC. Translating it yields CASSLEQGYTF.

J is TRBJ1-1 and V is TRBV27, with D maybe TRBD1 (5 bases). Germline loops: CDR1 MNHEY, CDR2 SMNVEV (reference sequence). Trimming removed 2 bases from V and 7 bases from J, with 20 bases in between. There are 16 residues in the CDR3. DNA for the CDR3: TGTGCCAGCAGTTTACTAGGGGAACGAAGGGTAGGTGAAGCTTTCTTT. Its translation: CASSLLGERRVGEAFF.

V usage is TRBV5-4 and J usage is TRBJ2-1, with 9 bases fitting TRBD1. CDR1 is SGHNT, CDR2 YYREEE, per germline (reference sequence). CDR3 size: 15 residues. V shed 5 bases and J 8 bases; nucleotides not matched to a gene: 11. CDR3 DNA sequence: TGTGCCAGCAGGAGTGGGACAGGGAATGTCGATGAGCAGTTCTTC. Translating gives CASRSGTGNVDEQFF.

V and J are TRBV12-5 and TRBJ2-3; D perhaps matches TRBD1 (5 bases). CDR3 length: 22 amino acids. The germline CDR1 and CDR2 sequences are LGHNT and FRNRAP. Trimming took off 0 bases at V and 4 bases at J, with 32 bases between the two ends. CDR3 in DNA: TGTGCTAGTGGTTTGGTACGAAGGGGTGGGTTGACAGTCCATCAGACGGCAGATACGCAGTATTTT. This encodes CASGLVRRGGLTVHQTADTQYF.

Here the CDR3 DNA reads TGCGCCAGCAGACTAAGAGCTGGGGGGGCAGGACCACCGTACGAGCAGTACTTC. Translation: CASRLRAGGAGPPYEQYF. The chain has TRBV10-2 and TRBJ2-7; weak D call: TRBD2 (7 bases). Germline CDR1 and CDR2: WSHSY and SAAADI. This CDR3 has 18 amino acids. V lost 6 bases, J lost 4 bases, and 28 bases lay in between.

The chain has TRBV9 and TRBJ1-1, with D possibly being TRBD1 (5 bases). Looked up from germline, CDR1 is SGDLS and CDR2 is YYNGEE. V was cut by 0 bases and J by 0 bases, with 18 bases left in between. The CDR3 totals 18 residues. In nucleotides, the CDR3 is TGTGCCAGCAGCGTAGTGGGAGGCCAACGAGGGGTGAACACTGAAGCTTTCTTT. It is translated as CASSVVGGQRGVNTEAFF.

The chain recombines TRBV18 with TRBJ1-4; tentatively, D is TRBD1 (5 bases). Germline CDR1 and CDR2: KGHSH and LQKENI. This CDR3 region has 15 residues. V lost 2 bases to trimming and J lost 7 bases, with 14 bases between them. The CDR3 DNA reads as TGTGCCAGCTCACCATCCCAGGGTGGGCTTGAAAAACTGTTTTTT. As protein: CASSPSQGGLEKLFF.

The CDR3 loop is CASSLGEDRGYGYTF. The CDR3 DNA reads TGCGCCAGCAGCTTGGGGGAGGACAGGGGGTACGGCTACACCTTC. V usage is TRBV5-1 and J usage is TRBJ1-2; the match to TRBD1 covers 10 bases. The CDR3 length is 15 residues. V shed 0 bases, J shed 8 bases, and the junction held 7 bases outside the gene matches. The germline gives CDR1 SGHRS, CDR2 YFSETQ. The complete variable domain, with remaining parts taken from reference TRBV5-1 and TRBJ1-2, reads KAGVTQTPRYLIKTRGQQVTLSCSPISGHRSVSWYQQTPGQGLQFLFEYFSETQRNKGNFPGRFSGRQFSNSRSEMNVSTLELGDSALYLCASSLGEDRGYGYTFGSGTRLTVV.

The genes are TRBV19 and TRBJ2-5, with TRBD1 matching 8 bases. This CDR3 comprises 13 residues. Germline lookup yields CDR1 LNHDA and CDR2 SQIVND (reference sequence). Trimming removed 6 bases from V and 5 bases from J; junction bases left unmatched: 5. The CDR3 DNA sequence: TGTGCCAGTAGGCGTCAGGGGGCGGAGACCCAGTACTTC. It specifies CASRRQGAETQYF.

This chain uses TRBV25-1 with TRBJ2-3; possibly TRBD1 for D (6 bases). CDR1 is MGHDK, CDR2 SYGVNS, per germline. V was cut by 3 bases and J by 5 bases, with 6 bases left in between. The CDR3 consists of 12 residues. CDR3: CASSETGDTQYF. The CDR3 region has the DNA TGTGCCAGCAGTGAGACAGGAGATACGCAGTATTTT. Complete variable domain (other parts from reference TRBV25-1 and TRBJ2-3): EADIYQTPRYLVIGTGKKITLECSQTMGHDKMYWYQQDPGMELHLIHYSYGVNSTEKGDLSSESTVSRIRTEHFPLTLESARPSHTSQYLCASSETGDTQYFGPGTRLTVL.

The DNA of the CDR3 is TGTGCCAGCAGTGAACAGTCAAGCTACGAGCAGTACTTC. The encoded protein is CASSEQSSYEQYF. J is TRBJ2-7 and V is TRBV6-1; D is undetermined. V was cut by 2 bases and J by 3 bases, with 8 bases left in between. Germline CDR1 is MNHNS and CDR2 is SASEGT. CDR3 length: 13 residues.

The chain recombines TRBV2 with TRBJ2-3, with D perhaps TRBD2 (5 bases). Deletions cut 4 bases from V and 6 bases from J, with 14 bases between. The CDR3 runs 14 residues. Looked up from germline, CDR1 is SNHLY and CDR2 is FYNNEI. This CDR3 is CASSAAAEQDTQYF. The CDR3 DNA sequence: TGTGCCAGCAGTGCGGCAGCGGAGCAGGATACGCAGTATTTT.